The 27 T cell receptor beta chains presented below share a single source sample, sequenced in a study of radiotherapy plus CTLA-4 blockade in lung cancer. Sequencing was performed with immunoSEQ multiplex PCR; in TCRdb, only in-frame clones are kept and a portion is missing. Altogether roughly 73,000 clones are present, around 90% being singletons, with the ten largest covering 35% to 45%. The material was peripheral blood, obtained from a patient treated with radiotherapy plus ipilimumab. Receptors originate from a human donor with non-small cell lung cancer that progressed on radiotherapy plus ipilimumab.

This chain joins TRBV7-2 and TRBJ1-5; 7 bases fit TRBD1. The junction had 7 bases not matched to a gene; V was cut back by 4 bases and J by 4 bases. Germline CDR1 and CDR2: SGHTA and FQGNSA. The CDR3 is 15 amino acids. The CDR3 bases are TGTGCCAGCAGCTCATCCGGGACAGTTAATCAGCCCCAGCATTTT. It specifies CASSSSGTVNQPQHF.

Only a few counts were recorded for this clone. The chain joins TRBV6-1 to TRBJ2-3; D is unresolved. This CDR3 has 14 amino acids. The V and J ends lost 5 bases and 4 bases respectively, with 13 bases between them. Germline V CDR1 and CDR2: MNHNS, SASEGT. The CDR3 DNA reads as TGTGCCAGCAGTCCCCGCCGCGCGGCAGATACGCAGTATTTT. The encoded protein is CASSPRRAADTQYF.

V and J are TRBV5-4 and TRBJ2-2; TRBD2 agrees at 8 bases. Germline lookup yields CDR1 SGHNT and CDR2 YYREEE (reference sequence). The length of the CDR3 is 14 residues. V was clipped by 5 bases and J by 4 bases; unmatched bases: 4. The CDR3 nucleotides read TGTGCCAGCAGAACCGGGACTAGCACCGGGGAGCTGTTTTTT. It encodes CASRTGTSTGELFF.

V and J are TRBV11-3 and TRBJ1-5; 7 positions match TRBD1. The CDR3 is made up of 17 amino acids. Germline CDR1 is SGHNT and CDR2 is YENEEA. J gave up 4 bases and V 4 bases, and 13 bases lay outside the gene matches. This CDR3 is CASSCLDPGQPNQPQHF. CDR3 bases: TGTGCCAGCAGCTGCCTCGATCCGGGACAGCCTAATCAGCCCCAGCATTTT.

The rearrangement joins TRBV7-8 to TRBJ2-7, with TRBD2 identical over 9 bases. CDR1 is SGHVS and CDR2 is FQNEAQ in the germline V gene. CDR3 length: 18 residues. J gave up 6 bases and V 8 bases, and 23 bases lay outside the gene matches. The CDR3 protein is CASGLTARASGNPFEQYF. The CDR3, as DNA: TGTGCCAGCGGATTGACCGCGCGGGCTAGCGGGAACCCTTTCGAGCAGTACTTC.

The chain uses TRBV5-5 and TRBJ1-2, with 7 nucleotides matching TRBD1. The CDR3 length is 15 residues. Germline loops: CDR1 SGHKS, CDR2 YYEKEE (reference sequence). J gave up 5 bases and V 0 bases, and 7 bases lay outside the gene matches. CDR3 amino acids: CASSLAAGGRYGYTF. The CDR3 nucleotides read TGTGCCAGCAGCTTGGCCGCAGGGGGAAGGTATGGCTACACCTTC. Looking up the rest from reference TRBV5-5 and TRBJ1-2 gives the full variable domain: DAGVTQSPTHLIKTRGQQVTLRCSPISGHKSVSWYQQVLGQGPQFIFQYYEKEERGRGNFPDRFSARQFPNYSSELNVNALLLGDSALYLCASSLAAGGRYGYTFGSGTRLTVV.

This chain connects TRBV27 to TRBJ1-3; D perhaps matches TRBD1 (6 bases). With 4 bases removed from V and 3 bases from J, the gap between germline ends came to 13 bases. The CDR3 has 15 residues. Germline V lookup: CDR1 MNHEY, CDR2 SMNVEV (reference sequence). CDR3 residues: CASSYSGDFGNTIYF. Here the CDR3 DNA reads TGTGCCAGCAGTTACTCAGGGGACTTTGGAAACACCATATATTTT.

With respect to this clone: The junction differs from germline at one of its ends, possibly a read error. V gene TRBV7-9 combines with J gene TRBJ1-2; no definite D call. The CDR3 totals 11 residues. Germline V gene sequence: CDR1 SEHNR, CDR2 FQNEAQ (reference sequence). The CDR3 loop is CASSLAGGYTF. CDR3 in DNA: TGTGCCAGCAGTTTAGCGGGTGGCTACACCTTC.

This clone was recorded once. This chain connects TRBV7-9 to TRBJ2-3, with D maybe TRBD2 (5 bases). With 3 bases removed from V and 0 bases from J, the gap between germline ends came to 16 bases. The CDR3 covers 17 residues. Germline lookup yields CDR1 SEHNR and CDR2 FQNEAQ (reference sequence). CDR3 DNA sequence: TGTGCCAGCAGCTTGTTCTTCGGGGAACCTAGCACAGATACGCAGTATTTT. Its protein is CASSLFFGEPSTDTQYF.

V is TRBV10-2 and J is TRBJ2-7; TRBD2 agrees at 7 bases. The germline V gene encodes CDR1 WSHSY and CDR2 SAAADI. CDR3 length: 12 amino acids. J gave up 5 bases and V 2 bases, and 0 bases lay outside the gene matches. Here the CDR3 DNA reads TGCGCCAGCAGTGAGACTAGCGACGAGCAGTACGTC. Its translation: CASSETSDEQYV.

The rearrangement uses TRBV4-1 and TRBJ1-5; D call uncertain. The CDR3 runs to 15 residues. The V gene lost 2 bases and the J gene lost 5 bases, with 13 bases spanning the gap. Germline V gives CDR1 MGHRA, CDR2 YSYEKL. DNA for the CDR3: TGCGCCAGCAGCCAAACACTGATCGGATATCAGCCCCAGCATTTT. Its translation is CASSQTLIGYQPQHF.

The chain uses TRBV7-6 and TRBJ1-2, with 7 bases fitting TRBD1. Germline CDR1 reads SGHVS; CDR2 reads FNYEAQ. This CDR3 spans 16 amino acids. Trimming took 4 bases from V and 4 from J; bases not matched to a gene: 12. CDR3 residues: CASSSLTDRAIYGYTF. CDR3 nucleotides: TGTGCCAGCAGCTCCCTCACAGACAGGGCGATCTATGGCTACACCTTC.

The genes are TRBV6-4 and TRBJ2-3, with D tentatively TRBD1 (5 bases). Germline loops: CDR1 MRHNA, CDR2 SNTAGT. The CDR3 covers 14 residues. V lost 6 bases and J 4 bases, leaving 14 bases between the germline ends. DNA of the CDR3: TGTGCCAGCAGCAGGACACAAAACTCAGATACGCAGTATTTT. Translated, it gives CASSRTQNSDTQYF.

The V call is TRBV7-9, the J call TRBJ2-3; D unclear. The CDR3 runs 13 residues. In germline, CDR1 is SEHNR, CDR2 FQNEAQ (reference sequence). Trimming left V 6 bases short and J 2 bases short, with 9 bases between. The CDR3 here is CASRPRTTDTQYF. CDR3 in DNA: TGTGCCAGCAGACCAAGAACCACAGATACGCAGTATTTT.

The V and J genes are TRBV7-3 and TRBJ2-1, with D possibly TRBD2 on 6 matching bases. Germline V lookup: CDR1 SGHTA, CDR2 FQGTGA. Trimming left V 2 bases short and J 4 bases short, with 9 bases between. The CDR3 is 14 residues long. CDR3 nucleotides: TGTGCCAGCAGCTTAGGGGAGGCTTACAATGAGCAGTTCTTC. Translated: CASSLGEAYNEQFF.

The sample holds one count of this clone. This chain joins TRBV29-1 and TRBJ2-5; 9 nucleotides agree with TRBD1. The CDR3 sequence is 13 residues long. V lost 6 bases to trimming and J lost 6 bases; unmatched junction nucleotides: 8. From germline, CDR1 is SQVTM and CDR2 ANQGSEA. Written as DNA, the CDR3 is TGCAGCGTGCTTGGGACAGGGCTACAGACCCAGTACTTC. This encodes CSVLGTGLQTQYF.

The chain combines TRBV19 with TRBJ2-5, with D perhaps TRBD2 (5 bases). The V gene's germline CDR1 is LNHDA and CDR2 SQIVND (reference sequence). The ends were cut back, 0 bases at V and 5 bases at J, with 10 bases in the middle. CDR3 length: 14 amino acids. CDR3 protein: CASSIDPSTETQYF. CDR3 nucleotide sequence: TGTGCCAGTAGTATAGACCCTAGCACGGAGACCCAGTACTTC.

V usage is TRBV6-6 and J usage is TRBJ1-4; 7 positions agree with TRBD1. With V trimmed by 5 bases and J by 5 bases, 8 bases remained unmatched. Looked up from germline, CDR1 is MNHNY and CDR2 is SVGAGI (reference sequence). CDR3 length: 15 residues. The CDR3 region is CASSDYRGANEKLFF. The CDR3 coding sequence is TGTGCCAGCAGTGACTACAGGGGCGCGAATGAAAAACTGTTTTTT.

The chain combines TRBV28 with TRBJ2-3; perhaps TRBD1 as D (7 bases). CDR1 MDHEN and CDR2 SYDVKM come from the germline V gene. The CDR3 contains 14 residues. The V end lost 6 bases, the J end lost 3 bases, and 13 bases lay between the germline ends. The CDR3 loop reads CASSLTGTTDTQYF. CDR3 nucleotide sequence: TGTGCCAGCAGCCTGACAGGGACTACAGATACGCAGTATTTT.

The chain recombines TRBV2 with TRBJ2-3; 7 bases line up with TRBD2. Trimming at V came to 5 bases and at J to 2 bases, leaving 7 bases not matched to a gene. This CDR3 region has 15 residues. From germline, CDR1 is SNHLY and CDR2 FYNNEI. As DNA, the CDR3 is TGTGCCAGCAGTCCAATGGGACTAATCACAGATACGCAGTATTTT. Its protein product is CASSPMGLITDTQYF.

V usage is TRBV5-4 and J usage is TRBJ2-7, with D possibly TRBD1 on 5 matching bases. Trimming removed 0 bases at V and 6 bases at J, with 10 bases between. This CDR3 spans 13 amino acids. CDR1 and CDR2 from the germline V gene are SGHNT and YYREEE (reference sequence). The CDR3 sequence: CASSLGAGAEQYF. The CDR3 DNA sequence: TGTGCCAGCAGCTTGGGGGCTGGGGCCGAGCAGTACTTC.

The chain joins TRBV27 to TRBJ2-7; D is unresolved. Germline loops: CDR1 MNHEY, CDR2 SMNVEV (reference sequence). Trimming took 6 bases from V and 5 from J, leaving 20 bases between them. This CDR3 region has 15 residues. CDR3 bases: TGTGCCAGCAGCCATAGCTGGTTACGGAAGGACGAGCAGTACGTC. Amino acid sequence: CASSHSWLRKDEQYV.

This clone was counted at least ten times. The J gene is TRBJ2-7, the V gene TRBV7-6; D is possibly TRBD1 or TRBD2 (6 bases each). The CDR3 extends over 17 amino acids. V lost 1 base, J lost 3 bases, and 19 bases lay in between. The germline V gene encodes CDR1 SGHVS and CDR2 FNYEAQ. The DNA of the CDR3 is TGTGCCAGCAGCTTAGAGGGGGGTTGGGGCGGGGACTACGAGCAGTACTTC. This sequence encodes CASSLEGGWGGDYEQYF.

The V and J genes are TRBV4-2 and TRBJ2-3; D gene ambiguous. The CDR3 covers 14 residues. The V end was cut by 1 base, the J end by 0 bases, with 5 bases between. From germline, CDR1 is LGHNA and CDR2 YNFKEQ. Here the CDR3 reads CASSQAASTDTQYF. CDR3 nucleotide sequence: TGTGCCAGCAGCCAAGCCGCTAGCACAGATACGCAGTATTTT.

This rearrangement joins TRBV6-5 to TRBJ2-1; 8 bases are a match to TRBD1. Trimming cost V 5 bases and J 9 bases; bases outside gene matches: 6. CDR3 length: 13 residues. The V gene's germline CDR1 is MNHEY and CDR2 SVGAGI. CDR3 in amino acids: CASSADRVGEQFF. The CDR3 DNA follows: TGTGCCAGCAGTGCGGACAGGGTAGGTGAGCAGTTCTTC.

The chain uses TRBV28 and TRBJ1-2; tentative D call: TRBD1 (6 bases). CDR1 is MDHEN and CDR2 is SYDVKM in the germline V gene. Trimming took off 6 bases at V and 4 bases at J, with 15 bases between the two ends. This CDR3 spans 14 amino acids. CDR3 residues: CASSSPTGIYGYTF. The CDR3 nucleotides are TGTGCCAGCAGCAGCCCCACAGGGATCTATGGCTACACCTTC.

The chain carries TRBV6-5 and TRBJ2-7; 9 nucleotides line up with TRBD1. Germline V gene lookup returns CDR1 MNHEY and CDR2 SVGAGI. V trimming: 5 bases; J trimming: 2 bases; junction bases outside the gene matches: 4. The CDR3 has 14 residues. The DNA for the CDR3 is TGTGCCAGCAGTAACAGGGGGCTACCCTACGAGCAGTACGTC. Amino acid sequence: CASSNRGLPYEQYV.